The 26 T cell receptor beta chains in this list originate from one sample, sequenced in a study of patients and donors after allogeneic stem cell transplantation. A single record per CDR3 protein comes from TCRdb applying MiXCR to the RT-PCR reads. The table has roughly 960,000 distinct CDR3 sequences, roughly 18% seen once. The specimen sequenced was blood, either unsorted or a sorted T cell fraction (not recorded which). All receptors come from a human donor who was either an allogeneic HSCT recipient or a stem cell or donor lymphocyte infusion donor (not recorded which). It is not recorded whose cells these are; they may come from a transplant donor.

The CDR3 sequence: CASTSGTITGELFF. In DNA form, the CDR3 reads TGTGCCAGCACCTCCGGGACTATCACCGGGGAGCTGTTTTTT. The chain is built from TRBV9 and TRBJ2-2, with 7 nucleotides matching TRBD2. The V segment lost 6 bases and the J segment 4 bases; nucleotides outside the gene matches: 6. CDR3 size: 14 residues. The V gene's germline CDR1 is SGDLS and CDR2 YYNGEE. The variable domain in full, completed from reference TRBV9 and TRBJ2-2, reads DSGVTQTPKHLITATGQRVTLRCSPRSGDLSVYWYQQSLDQGLQFLIQYYNGEERAKGNILERFSAQQFPDLHSELNLSSLELGDSALYFCASTSGTITGELFFGEGSRLTVL.

The chain employs TRBV6-5 and TRBJ1-5; maybe TRBD1 (6 bases). V dropped 10 bases and J dropped 5 bases, with 12 bases sitting between them. The germline gives CDR1 MNHEY, CDR2 SVGAGI. This CDR3 contains 12 residues. CDR3: CATGQMDQPQHF. The CDR3 nucleotides read TGTGCCACTGGACAGATGGATCAGCCCCAGCATTTT.

In its sample, this clonotype was seen a few times. The genes are TRBV25-1 and TRBJ1-1, with D hard to call. Germline V CDR1 and CDR2: MGHDK, SYGVNS. Between the trimmed V and J ends, which lost 3 bases and 7 bases, there was a span of 6 bases. The CDR3 is 11 residues long. The CDR3 region is CASSEALEAFF. Here the CDR3 DNA reads TGTGCCAGCAGTGAGGCCCTTGAAGCTTTCTTT.

The sample holds many counts of this clonotype. The V call is TRBV10-3, the J call TRBJ1-2; D uncertain. Trimming took off 7 bases at V and 4 bases at J, with 10 bases between the two ends. The CDR3 is 12 amino acids. Germline CDR1 reads ENHRY; CDR2 reads SYGVKD. DNA for the CDR3: TGTGCCATCACCTCCGGACGCTATGGCTACACCTTC. Amino acids: CAITSGRYGYTF.

The rearrangement links TRBV12-3 or TRBV12-4 to TRBJ2-1; D gene unclear. V lost 3 bases, J lost 4 bases, and 4 bases lay in between. CDR3 length: 12 amino acids. CDR3 bases: TGTGCCAGCAGTTTTTTTTACAATGAGCAGTTCTTC. Its protein is CASSFFYNEQFF.

V is TRBV7-8 and J is TRBJ2-3; D gene ambiguous. This CDR3 is built from 14 residues. Germline-derived CDR1 and CDR2 are SGHVS and FQNEAQ. V was trimmed by 2 bases and J by 3 bases, leaving 9 bases between them. The CDR3 region is CASSLSIWTDTQYF. The CDR3 region has the DNA TGTGCCAGCAGCTTATCCATTTGGACAGATACGCAGTATTTT.

The table lists this clonotype with a few counts. The rearrangement links TRBV25-1 to TRBJ2-2; D is ambiguous. Trimming took 1 base from V and 4 from J, leaving 13 bases between them. The CDR3 loop spans 16 amino acids. CDR1 is MGHDK and CDR2 is SYGVNS in the germline V gene. This chain's CDR3 is CASSESALDLTGELFF. The CDR3 nucleotides read TGTGCCAGCAGTGAATCGGCGTTAGATCTCACCGGGGAGCTGTTTTTT.

This clonotype was seen only a few times. The chain has TRBV5-1 and TRBJ2-7, with 8 bases identical to TRBD2. Germline CDR1 SGHRS, CDR2 YFSETQ. The CDR3 is 15 residues long. The V gene end was trimmed by 0 bases and the J gene end by 5 bases; junction bases not matched to a gene: 7. In DNA form, the CDR3 reads TGCGCCAGCAGCTTGGCTGCTAGCGGGCGAGACGAGCAGTACTTC. It translates to CASSLAASGRDEQYF.

This clonotype appeared a few times. This chain joins TRBV20-1 and TRBJ2-1, with 8 nucleotides matching TRBD1. The CDR3 totals 14 residues. V shed 4 bases and J 7 bases; nucleotides not matched to a gene: 9. Germline-derived CDR1 and CDR2 are DFQATT and SNEGSKA (reference sequence). The CDR3 DNA follows: TGCAGTGCTACAGGGGGCCGGATTGTAAATGAGCAGTTCTTC. This encodes CSATGGRIVNEQFF.

The genes are TRBV29-1 and TRBJ2-3; the match to TRBD2 covers 8 bases. The V gene's germline CDR1 is SQVTM and CDR2 ANQGSEA. V shed 7 bases, J shed 3 bases, and the junction held 6 bases outside the gene matches. The CDR3 length is 13 residues. This chain's CDR3 is CSGRLARTDTQYF. DNA for the CDR3: TGCAGCGGGCGACTAGCGAGAACAGATACGCAGTATTTT.

A few counts support this clonotype. The chain uses TRBV9 and TRBJ2-3; TRBD1 is a possible D gene (6 bases). Per germline, CDR1 SGDLS and CDR2 YYNGEE. This CDR3 is built from 18 residues. V was pared by 4 bases and J by 0 bases, with 21 bases between. CDR3 sequence reads: CASSPFGGSTASTDTQYF. As DNA, the CDR3 is TGTGCCAGCAGCCCCTTTGGGGGCAGTACCGCTAGCACAGATACGCAGTATTTT.

The rearrangement uses TRBV7-2 and TRBJ2-1, with 8 bases lining up with TRBD1. The junction had 1 base not matched to a gene; V was cut back by 1 base and J by 8 bases. CDR3 length: 13 residues. The germline V gene encodes CDR1 SGHTA and CDR2 FQGNSA. In DNA form, the CDR3 reads TGTGCCAGCAGCTTAGAACAGGGGGATGAGCAGTTCTTC. Its protein product is CASSLEQGDEQFF.

This clonotype has more than one count but fewer than ten. The chain recombines TRBV10-3 with TRBJ1-2; 8 bases map to TRBD1. CDR3 length: 14 residues. Germline V gene lookup returns CDR1 ENHRY and CDR2 SYGVKD. V lost 2 bases to trimming and J lost 8 bases; unmatched junction nucleotides: 7. DNA for the CDR3: TGTGCCATCAGTGAGGCTGACAGGGGCAGAGGCTACACCTTC. Translation gives CAISEADRGRGYTF.

The chain couples TRBV7-3 to TRBJ1-2; maybe TRBD1 (5 bases). This CDR3 contains 15 residues. Germline assignment: CDR1 SGHTA and CDR2 FQGTGA. The V end was cut by 6 bases, the J end by 6 bases, with 20 bases between. CDR3 DNA: TGTGCCAGCAGAAACCGGTTAGGGGAGGGAGATGGCTACACCTTC. This sequence encodes CASRNRLGEGDGYTF.

The chain uses TRBV27 and TRBJ2-5; possible D gene TRBD2, 5 bases. This CDR3 region has 13 residues. Germline V gives CDR1 MNHEY, CDR2 SMNVEV (reference sequence). V was clipped by 3 bases and J by 5 bases, with 10 bases between them. The DNA of the CDR3 is TGTGCCAGCAGTTTGGAGGTCTCGGAGACCCAGTACTTC. Encoded protein: CASSLEVSETQYF.

This chain links TRBV18 with TRBJ1-1, with a possible D match to TRBD1 (5 bases). The germline gives CDR1 KGHSH, CDR2 LQKENI. The CDR3 is made up of 13 amino acids. V lost 3 bases, J lost 11 bases, and 16 bases lay in between. The CDR3 coding sequence is TGTGCCAGCTCACCTCGGGGCGGGGGAGACGCTTTCTTT. This encodes CASSPRGGGDAFF.

This CDR3 reads CASSRQAYQETQYF. The CDR3 DNA follows: TGTGCCAGCAGCCGACAGGCGTACCAAGAGACCCAGTACTTC. This sequence joins TRBV12-3 or TRBV12-4 and TRBJ2-5; possible D gene TRBD1, 6 bases. Trimming shortened V by 6 bases and J by 0 bases, and 11 bases separated the two germline ends. This CDR3 comprises 14 residues.

This chain joins TRBV27 and TRBJ2-7; 8 nucleotides line up with TRBD2. The CDR3 covers 14 residues. Germline CDR1 and CDR2: MNHEY and SMNVEV (reference sequence). V lost 7 bases, J lost 12 bases, and 17 bases stayed unmatched. This CDR3 reads CASNPSGGSFLRYF. The CDR3, as DNA: TGTGCCAGCAACCCGAGCGGGGGCTCTTTTCTGCGGTACTTC.

Only a few counts were recorded for this clonotype. The genes are TRBV9 and TRBJ2-2, with D unresolved. V lost 4 bases and J 6 bases, leaving 13 bases between the germline ends. Germline assignment: CDR1 SGDLS and CDR2 YYNGEE. CDR3 length equals 14 residues. The CDR3: CASSQTQVPGELFF. The CDR3 bases are TGTGCCAGCAGCCAAACCCAGGTCCCCGGGGAGCTGTTTTTT. The variable domain in full, with the rest retrieved from reference TRBV9 and TRBJ2-2, is DSGVTQTPKHLITATGQRVTLRCSPRSGDLSVYWYQQSLDQGLQFLIQYYNGEERAKGNILERFSAQQFPDLHSELNLSSLELGDSALYFCASSQTQVPGELFFGEGSRLTVL.

This clonotype was seen only a few times. The rearrangement joins TRBV6-7 to TRBJ2-3, with no clear D. TRBV6-7 is an open reading frame, and its role is uncertain. V shed 2 bases and J shed 2 bases, with 8 bases lying between them. This CDR3 spans 14 amino acids. The CDR3 protein is CASSYTLTTDTQYF. Written as DNA, the CDR3 is TGTGCCAGCAGTTACACATTAACCACAGATACGCAGTATTTT.

The chain has TRBV7-9 and TRBJ2-7; 9 bases map to TRBD1. After removal of 0 bases from V and 1 base from J, the junction contained 7 bases not matched to a gene. Germline CDR1 is SEHNR and CDR2 is FQNEAQ (reference sequence). The CDR3 consists of 17 residues. The CDR3 DNA is TGTGCCAGCAGCTTAGCCCTTGGGACAGGGCGTTCCTACGAGCAGTACTTC. This codes for CASSLALGTGRSYEQYF.

Only a few counts were recorded for this clonotype. This sequence joins TRBV18 and TRBJ1-1; no definite D call. V lost 3 bases and J 4 bases, leaving 12 bases between the germline ends. The germline V gene has CDR1 KGHSH and CDR2 LQKENI. The CDR3 runs 14 residues. CDR3 amino acids: CASSPPRLGTEAFF. The CDR3 region has the DNA TGTGCCAGCTCACCCCCCCGACTGGGCACTGAAGCTTTCTTT.

The V and J genes are TRBV5-6 and TRBJ2-4, with 9 bases fitting TRBD2. J lost 8 bases, V lost 1 base, and 7 bases had no gene match. CDR1 and CDR2 from the germline V gene are SGHDT and YYEEEE. CDR3 length: 15 residues. CDR3 nucleotide sequence: TGTGCCAGCAGCTTGCTGGTTAGCGGGAGTGACATTCAGTACTTC. This encodes CASSLLVSGSDIQYF. Based on the CDR3 plus reference TRBV5-6 and TRBJ2-4, the full variable domain is DAGVTQSPTHLIKTRGQQVTLRCSPKSGHDTVSWYQQALGQGPQFIFQYYEEEERQRGNFPDRFSGHQFPNYSSELNVNALLLGDSALYLCASSLLVSGSDIQYFGAGTRLSVL.

There are many counts of this clonotype. V gene TRBV29-1 combines with J gene TRBJ2-1; tentatively, D is TRBD1 (5 bases). Trimming shortened V by 2 bases and J by 8 bases, and 19 bases separated the two germline ends. Per the germline V gene, CDR1 is SQVTM and CDR2 is ANQGSEA. The CDR3 length is 15 residues. The CDR3 nucleotides read TGCAGCGTTGAAAAGGGTCAGGGCAGGAGACATGAGCAGTTCTTC. Protein: CSVEKGQGRRHEQFF.

J is TRBJ2-2 and V is TRBV30; no firm D call. Germline lookup yields CDR1 GTSNPN and CDR2 SVGIG (reference sequence). V shed 4 bases and J shed 0 bases, with 3 bases lying between them. CDR3 length: 12 amino acids. The CDR3 protein is CAWNTNTGELFF. The CDR3 DNA reads TGTGCCTGGAACACGAACACCGGGGAGCTGTTTTTT.

The chain joins TRBV20-1 to TRBJ1-1; maybe TRBD1 (5 bases). The V gene lost 0 bases and the J gene lost 4 bases, with 15 bases spanning the gap. Germline CDR1 and CDR2: DFQATT and SNEGSKA (reference sequence). CDR3 length: 15 amino acids. The CDR3 DNA reads as TGCAGTGCTAGAGATCGAAGGCATGGGGGCACTGAAGCTTTCTTT. Translated, it gives CSARDRRHGGTEAFF.